This T cell receptor beta chain came from a study of patients and donors after allogeneic stem cell transplantation. This clonotype was counted ten times or more. Trimming took 4 bases from V and 0 from J, leaving 6 bases between them. This CDR3 contains 13 residues. In TCRdb, the RT-PCR reads were re-called with MiXCR into one record per CDR3 protein. The table lists 70,000 to 75,000 distinct CDR3 sequences, about 26% of them singletons. Sequencing was performed on blood, either unsorted or a sorted T cell fraction (not recorded which). The sequence was obtained from a human donor who was either an allogeneic HSCT recipient or a stem cell or donor lymphocyte infusion donor (not recorded which). It is not recorded whose cells these are; they may come from a transplant donor. This chain connects TRBV12-3 or TRBV12-4 to TRBJ1-1, with no clear D. The chain's CDR3 is CASSSQVNTEAFF. DNA of the CDR3: TGTGCCAGCAGTTCCCAAGTGAACACTGAAGCTTTCTTT.